Each of the 13 T cell receptor beta chains below was sequenced from the same sample in a study of Ad26.COV2.S vaccination and SARS-CoV-2 variants (dated by TCRdb to about 2021). The library was produced with the immunoSEQ multiplex PCR assay. In TCRdb, the immuneACCESS table is reduced to in-frame sequences with V and J assigned. These tables do not hold every clone; where another copy was compared, an unresolved V gene accounts for under half, and the others remain unexplained. This sample lists roughly 320,000 clones; roughly 80% were detected once. The ten top clones hold approximately 2.1% of the sample. Sample treatment or condition, as interpreted from the label and publication: approximately 18 received Ad26.COV2.S at low or high dose, single or two shots; several received placebo; per-sample allocation not given. For vaccine and placebo recipients, repertoires were sequenced using samples collected on day 63 after the first injection.

Sequences were derived from peripheral blood, sampled in a trial of Ad26.COV2.S vaccine versus placebo. The receptors originated from a person aged 18-60 years who received the Ad26.COV2.S COVID-19 vaccine or a placebo.

The chain employs TRBV2 and TRBJ1-4; D gene ambiguous. V dropped 6 bases and J dropped 8 bases, with 19 bases sitting between them. The CDR3 has 15 residues. CDR1 SNHLY and CDR2 FYNNEI come from the germline V gene. The CDR3 DNA reads TGTGCCAGCAGCCGCAGTGGGGTTCGAAACGAAAAACTGTTTTTT. This gives the protein CASSRSGVRNEKLFF.

CDR3 sequence reads: CASSPQDRAEAFF. Here the CDR3 DNA reads TGTGCCAGCAGCCCTCAGGACAGGGCAGAAGCTTTCTTT. The V and J genes are TRBV11-3 and TRBJ1-1, with 8 nucleotides matching TRBD1. The CDR3 is 13 amino acids. J gave up 8 bases and V 5 bases, and 7 bases lay outside the gene matches. Germline V gene sequence: CDR1 SGHNT, CDR2 YENEEA.

V is TRBV10-1 and J is TRBJ2-3, with 8 positions matching TRBD2. The V gene end was trimmed by 10 bases and the J gene end by 6 bases; junction bases not matched to a gene: 15. This CDR3 is 15 amino acids long. Germline CDR1 WNHNN, CDR2 SYGVQD (reference sequence). The CDR3 region is CATTGLVSITDTQYF. The DNA of the CDR3 is TGCGCCACTACGGGACTAGTGAGTATTACGGATACGCAGTATTTT.

A remark on this clone: Within the sample, other DNA sequences also encode this same CDR3. The chain is built from TRBV7-2 and TRBJ1-1; D is perhaps TRBD1 (6 bases). The germline V gene has CDR1 SGHTA and CDR2 FQGNSA. The V gene lost 1 base and the J gene lost 5 bases, with 11 bases spanning the gap. CDR3 size: 14 residues. CDR3 DNA sequence: TGTGCCAGCAGCTTAGTCCAGGGGAGGACTGAAGCTTTCTTT. This sequence encodes CASSLVQGRTEAFF.

This clone was seen a single time. The V gene is TRBV9, the J gene TRBJ2-7; tentative D call: TRBD1 (6 bases). The CDR3 consists of 14 residues. Trimming pared 3 bases from V and 4 bases from J, leaving 14 bases between. Germline V lookup: CDR1 SGDLS, CDR2 YYNGEE. The DNA for the CDR3 is TGTGCCAGCAGCGCCCGCCCGGACAGATACGAGCAGTACTTC. Encoded protein: CASSARPDRYEQYF.

The V gene is TRBV28, the J gene TRBJ1-4; 8 positions agree with TRBD1. The CDR3 sequence is 17 residues long. The germline gives CDR1 MDHEN, CDR2 SYDVKM. After removal of 6 bases from V and 6 bases from J, the junction contained 15 bases not matched to a gene. The CDR3 bases are TGTGCCAGCAGCCAAACCGGGACAGGCGCCTTGGATGAAAAACTGTTTTTT. This sequence encodes CASSQTGTGALDEKLFF.

This chain uses TRBV27 with TRBJ1-2, with 9 bases fitting TRBD1. CDR3 length: 13 amino acids. In germline, CDR1 is MNHEY, CDR2 SMNVEV (reference sequence). J gave up 7 bases and V 4 bases, and 4 bases lay outside the gene matches. The CDR3 region is CASSWGQGSGYTF. The CDR3 DNA is TGTGCCAGCAGTTGGGGACAGGGCTCTGGCTACACCTTC.

The chain is built from TRBV19 and TRBJ1-1, with D tentatively TRBD1 (6 bases). The CDR3 totals 14 residues. The V end lost 6 bases, the J end lost 0 bases, and 11 bases lay between the germline ends. CDR1 LNHDA and CDR2 SQIVND come from the germline V gene (reference sequence). This CDR3 is CASSPTGMNTEAFF. As DNA, the CDR3 is TGTGCCAGTAGCCCGACAGGTATGAACACTGAAGCTTTCTTT.

This chain connects TRBV19 to TRBJ1-5; D unclear. V lost 6 bases and J 0 bases, leaving 12 bases between the germline ends. Per germline, CDR1 LNHDA and CDR2 SQIVND (reference sequence). CDR3 size: 15 residues. CDR3 DNA: TGTGCCAGTAGAACGACGTACGATAGCAATCAGCCCCAGCATTTT. As protein: CASRTTYDSNQPQHF.

V and J are TRBV2 and TRBJ1-1, with D uncertain. The germline CDR1 and CDR2 sequences are SNHLY and FYNNEI. This CDR3 has 15 amino acids. Between the trimmed V and J ends, which lost 2 bases and 1 base, there was a span of 11 bases. CDR3 nucleotides: TGTGCCAGCAGTGAATCCTTAATGGCGAACACTGAAGCTTTCTTT. Amino acid sequence: CASSESLMANTEAFF.

In regard to this clone: Different DNA sequences within this sample yield the same CDR3. The gene calls are TRBV7-8 and TRBJ2-1, with 7 bases lining up with TRBD1. V lost 1 base and J lost 0; bases outside the gene matches: 3. There are 16 residues in the CDR3. Germline V gene data show CDR1 as SGHVS and CDR2 as FQNEAQ. CDR3 sequence: CASSLGSGGSYNEQFF. Here the CDR3 DNA reads TGTGCCAGCAGCTTAGGATCAGGGGGCTCCTACAATGAGCAGTTCTTC.

The gene calls are TRBV5-5 and TRBJ2-3; 13 bases are shared with TRBD2. CDR1 and CDR2 (germline): SGHKS, YYEKEE (reference sequence). V trimming: 4 bases; J trimming: 5 bases; junction bases outside the gene matches: 13. The CDR3 has 18 residues. The CDR3 spells CASSQLAGGPFFRDTQYF. DNA of the CDR3: TGTGCCAGCAGCCAACTAGCGGGGGGGCCTTTCTTCAGAGATACGCAGTATTTT.

The CDR3 loop is CATRVGEYGYTF. For the CDR3, the DNA is TGTGCCACCAGGGTAGGGGAATATGGCTACACCTTC. The chain uses TRBV2 and TRBJ1-2, with D perhaps TRBD1 (5 bases). The CDR3 has 12 amino acids. Germline CDR1 SNHLY, CDR2 FYNNEI. V was shortened by 10 bases and J by 5 bases, with 14 bases between the two germline ends.